Shown below are 23 T cell receptor beta chains from a single sample sequenced in a study of control samples from healthy donors and cancer patients. The assay was immunoSEQ multiplex PCR, and TCRdb's table has in-frame clones only and misses some. The sample lists approximately 100,000 clones; 86% were seen once. The sequencing sample was made of blood. Receptor source: a man aged 30-40 years in good health.

The CDR3 is CASSALHGEGGRSGANVLTF. CDR3 nucleotide sequence: TGCGCCAGCAGCGCCCTTCACGGGGAGGGGGGCAGGTCTGGGGCCAACGTCCTGACTTTC. The chain has TRBV5-1 and TRBJ2-6; D is possibly TRBD2 (7 bases). Deletions cut 4 bases from V and 1 base from J, with 24 bases between. Germline CDR1 SGHRS, CDR2 YFSETQ. The CDR3 extends over 20 amino acids.

The V call is TRBV29-1, the J call TRBJ2-1, with TRBD2 matching 7 bases. V lost 7 bases to trimming and J lost 0 bases; unmatched junction nucleotides: 9. This CDR3 has 15 amino acids. The germline V gene encodes CDR1 SQVTM and CDR2 ANQGSEA. The CDR3 loop is CSAEWRGSSYNEQFF. CDR3 DNA: TGCAGCGCCGAGTGGCGGGGGAGCTCCTACAATGAGCAGTTCTTC.

The chain has TRBV5-4 and TRBJ2-1; the match to TRBD2 covers 11 bases. The CDR3 has 15 residues. V dropped 0 bases and J dropped 9; count of bases not matched to a gene: 5. The germline CDR1 and CDR2 sequences are SGHNT and YYREEE (reference sequence). The CDR3 nucleotides are TGTGCCAGCAGCTTGGATGGACTAGCGGGCGCTGAGCAGTTCTTC. It translates to CASSLDGLAGAEQFF.

The chain links TRBV4-2 to TRBJ2-5; TRBD2 might be the D (5 bases). The CDR3 runs to 15 residues. V shed 0 bases and J shed 3 bases, with 11 bases lying between them. Germline assignment: CDR1 LGHNA and CDR2 YNFKEQ. CDR3 loop: CASSQEAETEETQYF. Here the CDR3 DNA reads TGTGCCAGCAGCCAAGAAGCGGAGACCGAAGAGACCCAGTACTTC.

The CDR3 loop reads CAWSAMENTEAFF. Here the CDR3 DNA reads TGTGCCTGGAGCGCAATGGAGAACACTGAAGCTTTCTTT. The chain joins TRBV30 to TRBJ1-1; D remains ambiguous. CDR1 is GTSNPN, CDR2 SVGIG, per germline (reference sequence). Trimming removed 3 bases at V and 1 base at J, with 9 bases between. CDR3 length equals 13 residues.

This chain links TRBV4-1 with TRBJ2-1, with TRBD1 matching 7 bases. CDR1 is MGHRA and CDR2 is YSYEKL in the germline V gene. This CDR3 is built from 16 residues. V gave up 1 base and J gave up 0 bases; unmatched junction bases: 3. CDR3 sequence: CASSQAWDSSYNEQFF. The CDR3 region has the DNA TGCGCCAGCAGCCAAGCCTGGGACAGCTCCTACAATGAGCAGTTCTTC.

The chain is built from TRBV2 and TRBJ1-5, with D possibly matching TRBD1 (5 bases). The length of the CDR3 is 15 residues. V was clipped by 4 bases and J by 0 bases, with 10 bases between them. Germline CDR1 SNHLY, CDR2 FYNNEI. The CDR3: CASSAQGDSNQPQHF. CDR3 nucleotides: TGTGCCAGCAGTGCGCAGGGAGATAGCAATCAGCCCCAGCATTTT.

The CDR3 protein is CASSDEGAYEQYV. As DNA, the CDR3 is TGTGCCAGCAGTGACGAGGGGGCCTACGAGCAGTACGTC. J is TRBJ2-7 and V is TRBV6-1, with a possible D match to TRBD1 (6 bases). Looked up from germline, CDR1 is MNHNS and CDR2 is SASEGT. Trimming cost V 3 bases and J 2 bases, with 8 bases left between them. The CDR3 runs to 13 residues.

The V and J genes are TRBV27 and TRBJ1-2; maybe TRBD1 (5 bases). The ends were cut back, 2 bases at V and 4 bases at J, with 14 bases in the middle. Germline loops: CDR1 MNHEY, CDR2 SMNVEV (reference sequence). The CDR3 sequence is 15 residues long. CDR3 nucleotide sequence: TGTGCCAGCAGTTTAATTGTGGGGCTTGGCTATGGCTACACCTTC. Its protein product is CASSLIVGLGYGYTF.

V gene TRBV7-9 combines with J gene TRBJ2-7, with 9 nucleotides matching TRBD1. Trimming at V came to 2 bases and at J to 1 base, leaving 6 bases not matched to a gene. CDR1 is SEHNR and CDR2 is FQNEAQ in the germline V gene (reference sequence). The CDR3 has 16 residues. The CDR3 DNA sequence: TGTGCCAGCAGCTTAACAGGGGGCATTAGGTCCTACGAGCAGTACGTC. Translation: CASSLTGGIRSYEQYV.

The chain combines TRBV27 with TRBJ2-2; TRBD1 agrees at 7 bases. Germline CDR1 is MNHEY and CDR2 is SMNVEV (reference sequence). This CDR3 region has 16 residues. V lost 6 bases, J lost 5 bases, and 12 bases stayed unmatched. The DNA of the CDR3 is TGTGCCAGCAGCCGACAGGGTTTCGGTCAAACCGGGGAGCTGTTTTTT. The encoded protein is CASSRQGFGQTGELFF.

This chain uses TRBV7-9 with TRBJ2-2, with D possibly TRBD1 on 6 matching bases. CDR3 size: 16 residues. Per germline, CDR1 SEHNR and CDR2 FQNEAQ (reference sequence). V was trimmed by 4 bases and J by 1 base, leaving 13 bases between them. The DNA for the CDR3 is TGTGCCAGCAGCTCCCGGACAGTGTTGAACACCGGGGAGCTGTTTTTT. Translation gives CASSSRTVLNTGELFF.

On this clone itself: The sample contains more than one DNA sequence encoding this CDR3. The chain carries TRBV7-2 and TRBJ2-5, with 9 positions matching TRBD2. Looked up from germline, CDR1 is SGHTA and CDR2 is FQGNSA. The CDR3 runs 16 residues. V dropped 3 bases and J dropped 5; count of bases not matched to a gene: 10. The DNA for the CDR3 is TGTGCCAGCAGCTTTCTTAGCGGGGGCCGGGGGGAGACCCAGTACTTC. Translation: CASSFLSGGRGETQYF.

The chain is built from TRBV7-9 and TRBJ2-1; 7 positions match TRBD1. CDR3 size: 16 residues. CDR1 and CDR2 (germline): SEHNR, FQNEAQ (reference sequence). V was clipped by 2 bases and J by 2 bases; unmatched bases: 6. CDR3 sequence reads: CASSLRGQGAYNEQFF. The CDR3 bases are TGTGCCAGCAGCTTACGAGGTCAGGGGGCCTACAATGAGCAGTTCTTC.

This chain links TRBV5-1 with TRBJ2-7, with a tentative D call TRBD2 (6 bases). V was trimmed by 3 bases and J by 5 bases, leaving 18 bases between them. The CDR3 totals 15 residues. From germline, CDR1 is SGHRS and CDR2 YFSETQ. The CDR3 reads CASSYDGLTADEQYF. The CDR3 coding sequence is TGCGCCAGCAGCTACGACGGACTAACGGCCGACGAGCAGTACTTC.

This clone was detected once. The V call is TRBV12-5, the J call TRBJ1-5, with D uncertain. V dropped 1 base and J dropped 0 bases, with 10 bases sitting between them. The CDR3 is 16 amino acids. CDR1 is LGHNT, CDR2 FRNRAP, per germline. CDR3 sequence (DNA): TGTGCTAGTGGTTTGGCCTCCCCGGGTAGCAATCAGCCCCAGCATTTT. Residues: CASGLASPGSNQPQHF.

As for this clone: The limits of the CDR3 on the DNA are not certain, so only TCRdb's listed CDR3 is given. The rearrangement links TRBV5-6 to TRBJ1-2. With termini counted, the CDR3 has 15 amino acids. Germline CDR1 is SGHDT and CDR2 is YYEEEE. CDR3 sequence reads: CASSSVAVANYGYTF.

This clone was observed a single time. V usage is TRBV11-2 and J usage is TRBJ2-5, with D possibly being TRBD2 (5 bases). CDR3 size: 17 residues. Trimming removed 5 bases at V and 3 bases at J, with 22 bases between. The germline CDR1 and CDR2 sequences are SGHAT and FQNNGV. CDR3 DNA: TGTGCCAGCAGCCCGCCGGGGTATTTCGAGTCGGAAGAGACCCAGTACTTC. Translation: CASSPPGYFESEETQYF. The whole variable domain, remainder taken from reference TRBV11-2 and TRBJ2-5, is EAGVAQSPRYKIIEKRQSVAFWCNPISGHATLYWYQQILGQGPKLLIQFQNNGVVDDSQLPKDRFSAERLKGVDSTLKIQPAKLEDSAVYLCASSPPGYFESEETQYFGPGTRLLVL.

The gene calls are TRBV27 and TRBJ1-4; 7 nucleotides line up with TRBD1. This CDR3 region has 14 residues. Germline V CDR1 and CDR2: MNHEY, SMNVEV (reference sequence). Germline trimming cut 5 bases from V and 9 bases from J; bases unmatched to any gene: 9. CDR3 bases: TGTGCCAGCAGTCCCGGACAGGATGGCCAAAAACTGTTTTTT. This encodes CASSPGQDGQKLFF.

Written as DNA, the CDR3 is TGTGCCACGAGGGCGGGCTACAATGAGCAGTTCTTC. Translation: CATRAGYNEQFF. The chain combines TRBV28 with TRBJ2-1; D is perhaps TRBD2 (5 bases). This CDR3 spans 12 amino acids. Between the trimmed V and J ends, which lost 10 bases and 3 bases, there was a span of 10 bases. Per the germline V gene, CDR1 is MDHEN and CDR2 is SYDVKM.

A single count supports this clone. The chain has TRBV7-2 and TRBJ2-1, with 11 bases matching TRBD2. The CDR3 totals 16 residues. Unmatched junction bases numbered 8, after V lost 1 base and J lost 9 bases. Germline V gene data show CDR1 as SGHTA and CDR2 as FQGNSA. The chain's CDR3 is CASSLDLGTSGTEQFF. In DNA, the CDR3 is TGTGCCAGCAGCTTAGATTTAGGGACTAGCGGAACTGAGCAGTTCTTC.

This sequence joins TRBV19 and TRBJ1-2, with D perhaps TRBD1 (5 bases). CDR1 is LNHDA and CDR2 is SQIVND in the germline V gene (reference sequence). The CDR3 loop spans 16 amino acids. Trimming stripped 1 base from V and 4 bases from J, with 16 bases between. CDR3 residues: CASSIAAGGRSYGYTF. In nucleotides, the CDR3 is TGTGCCAGTAGTATAGCCGCGGGGGGAAGAAGCTATGGCTACACCTTC.

CDR3: CATSDLGGSGDTQYF. DNA of the CDR3: TGTGCCACCAGTGATCTAGGGGGGAGCGGGGATACGCAGTATTTT. V and J are TRBV24-1 and TRBJ2-3, with D possibly being TRBD1 or TRBD2 (6 bases each). V shed 3 bases and J shed 6 bases, with 15 bases lying between them. The CDR3 is 15 amino acids. Germline CDR1 reads KGHDR; CDR2 reads SFDVKD.